The 12 T cell receptor beta chains reported below all come from one sample, sequenced in a study of blood T cells in healthy people across ages. PCR was performed a second time for 7 to 11 cycles using a sample-barcoded 5' primer and a J-beta primer mix. A single record per CDR3 protein comes from TCRdb applying MiXCR to the 5' RACE reads. The sample records 1.4 million to 1.5 million distinct CDR3 sequences, roughly 40% being singletons. The material sequenced was blood. Receptors were obtained from a woman aged 18-29 years in good health.

This clonotype was found a few times. V is TRBV27 and J is TRBJ2-7; D ambiguous. Trimming shortened V by 5 bases and J by 1 base, and 12 bases separated the two germline ends. This CDR3 spans 14 amino acids. CDR1 and CDR2 from the germline V gene are MNHEY and SMNVEV (reference sequence). CDR3 nucleotides: TGTGCCAGCAGTCCGACCGCATTGTCCTACGAGCAGTACTTC. It encodes CASSPTALSYEQYF.

This clonotype was detected only a few times. The chain uses TRBV5-1 and TRBJ2-2; the D gene is possibly TRBD2 (6 bases). CDR1 is SGHRS, CDR2 YFSETQ, per germline. The V end was cut by 0 bases, the J end by 0 bases, with 12 bases between. This CDR3 contains 17 residues. In DNA form, the CDR3 reads TGCGCCAGCAGCTTGGGCGGGATCCTGGCGAACACCGGGGAGCTGTTTTTT. Its protein product is CASSLGGILANTGELFF.

V is TRBV5-1 and J is TRBJ1-4; unclear D gene. V was pared by 0 bases and J by 8 bases, with 14 bases between. Germline CDR1 and CDR2: SGHRS and YFSETQ. This CDR3 has 15 amino acids. CDR3 amino acids: CASSLASPVGEKLFF. CDR3 bases: TGCGCCAGCAGCTTGGCCAGCCCGGTCGGGGAAAAACTGTTTTTT. The whole variable domain, remainder taken from reference TRBV5-1 and TRBJ1-4, is KAGVTQTPRYLIKTRGQQVTLSCSPISGHRSVSWYQQTPGQGLQFLFEYFSETQRNKGNFPGRFSGRQFSNSRSEMNVSTLELGDSALYLCASSLASPVGEKLFFGSGTQLSVL.

Only a few counts were recorded for this clonotype. This rearrangement joins TRBV11-1 to TRBJ2-3, with TRBD2 identical over 7 bases. The CDR3 is 13 amino acids. V gave up 6 bases and J gave up 5 bases; unmatched junction bases: 5. Germline assignment: CDR1 SGHAT and CDR2 FQDESV (reference sequence). CDR3 in amino acids: CASRHRGGDTQYF. The CDR3 DNA reads TGTGCCAGCAGGCACCGCGGGGGAGATACGCAGTATTTT.

The chain is built from TRBV2 and TRBJ1-6; tentatively, D is TRBD1 (6 bases). Trimming stripped 0 bases from V and 8 bases from J, with 14 bases between. The CDR3 extends over 16 amino acids. Per the germline V gene, CDR1 is SNHLY and CDR2 is FYNNEI. In nucleotides, the CDR3 is TGTGCCAGCAGTGAAGCGCTTGGGCAGGGGCATTCACCCCTCCACTTT. Its translation is CASSEALGQGHSPLHF.

This clonotype was recorded once. This rearrangement joins TRBV6-1 to TRBJ1-1; D uncertain. Germline CDR1 and CDR2: MNHNS and SASEGT. The CDR3 extends over 14 amino acids. V dropped 3 bases and J dropped 2 bases, with 10 bases sitting between them. CDR3 nucleotide sequence: TGTGCCAGCAGTGATCTGGGCTCCAACACTGAAGCTTTCTTT. Amino acids: CASSDLGSNTEAFF.

The count of this clonotype is one. This may be a read error: a much more frequent sequence differs by one nucleotide. V is TRBV14 and J is TRBJ1-1, with D tentatively TRBD1 (5 bases). V was trimmed by 2 bases and J by 8 bases, leaving 9 bases between them. Germline CDR1 reads SGHDN; CDR2 reads FVKESK. The CDR3 has 12 residues. The CDR3 DNA reads as TGTGCCAGCAGCCAAACATCAGGGGAAGCTTTCTTT. It is translated as CASSQTSGEAFF.

The sample holds a few counts of this clonotype. The genes are TRBV6-2 or TRBV6-3 and TRBJ2-3; TRBD2 might be the D (6 bases). The germline CDR1 and CDR2 sequences are MNHEY and SVGEGT. Trimming took off 0 bases at V and 6 bases at J, with 10 bases between the two ends. The CDR3 totals 14 residues. The CDR3 is CASSYSGLRDTQYF. The CDR3 bases are TGTGCCAGCAGTTACTCGGGACTTCGGGATACGCAGTATTTT.

In its sample, this clonotype was seen a few times. V is TRBV5-6 and J is TRBJ2-4, with 7 bases identical to TRBD1. The CDR3 consists of 14 residues. The V segment lost 5 bases and the J segment 5 bases; nucleotides outside the gene matches: 7. Germline loops: CDR1 SGHDT, CDR2 YYEEEE. The CDR3 is CASSSRQGENIQYF. CDR3 DNA sequence: TGTGCCAGCAGTTCACGACAGGGAGAAAACATTCAGTACTTC. Variable domain in full (rest from reference TRBV5-6 and TRBJ2-4): DAGVTQSPTHLIKTRGQQVTLRCSPKSGHDTVSWYQQALGQGPQFIFQYYEEEERQRGNFPDRFSGHQFPNYSSELNVNALLLGDSALYLCASSSRQGENIQYFGAGTRLSVL.

The sample holds a few counts of this clonotype. The chain has TRBV20-1 and TRBJ1-2, with D unresolved. The length of the CDR3 is 16 residues. The germline V gene has CDR1 DFQATT and CDR2 SNEGSKA (reference sequence). V gave up 1 base and J gave up 0 bases, with 15 bases separating them. The CDR3 DNA is TGCAGTGCTAGAGTCCCGCCGGACGGAACTAACTATGGCTACACCTTC. As protein: CSARVPPDGTNYGYTF.

The chain employs TRBV6-5 and TRBJ2-3; maybe TRBD1 (7 bases). From germline, CDR1 is MNHEY and CDR2 SVGAGI. Trimming removed 6 bases at V and 6 bases at J, with 19 bases between. The CDR3 is 15 residues long. The DNA for the CDR3 is TGTGCCAGCAGCGGAGGGGGCCACACGGGGGATACGCAGTATTTT. Translated: CASSGGGHTGDTQYF.

This clonotype was observed a handful of times. This chain links TRBV20-1 with TRBJ2-5; TRBD1 is a possible D gene (5 bases). CDR1 is DFQATT, CDR2 SNEGSKA, per germline (reference sequence). The CDR3 length is 16 residues. The germline V and J ends were trimmed by 5 bases and 1 base, with 20 bases remaining between them. The CDR3 nucleotides read TGCAGTGCTGAACCGGTGGCAGGGCAGGTCCAAGAGACCCAGTACTTC. Amino acid sequence: CSAEPVAGQVQETQYF.